The clone carrying this T cell receptor (beta chain) was observed a single time. Researchers took RNA transcripts and amplified the TCR beta CDR3 regions from them. The HTBI set primed first-round TCR CDR3 RT-PCR. TCRdb recomputed calls from the multiplex PCR reads with MiXCR, one row per CDR3 protein. The table has hundreds of thousands of distinct CDR3 sequences, just under 20% seen once. From approximately 9.5 ml of fresh peripheral blood, PBMCs were isolated. The data are from a study of T cells in Graves' hyperthyroidism and ophthalmopathy. This CDR3 is 15 amino acids long. J lost 3 bases, V lost 6 bases, and 9 bases had no gene match. The germline CDR1 and CDR2 sequences are MNHNS and SASEGT.

Sequenced input: blood. The clonotype was recovered from a man aged 35-49 years with Graves' ophthalmopathy. The chain joins TRBV6-1 to TRBJ2-3; the match to TRBD2 covers 7 bases. The CDR3 sequence is CASSRLGLVTDTQYF. The CDR3 DNA follows: TGTGCCAGCAGCCGGCTAGGACTAGTTACAGATACGCAGTATTTT.